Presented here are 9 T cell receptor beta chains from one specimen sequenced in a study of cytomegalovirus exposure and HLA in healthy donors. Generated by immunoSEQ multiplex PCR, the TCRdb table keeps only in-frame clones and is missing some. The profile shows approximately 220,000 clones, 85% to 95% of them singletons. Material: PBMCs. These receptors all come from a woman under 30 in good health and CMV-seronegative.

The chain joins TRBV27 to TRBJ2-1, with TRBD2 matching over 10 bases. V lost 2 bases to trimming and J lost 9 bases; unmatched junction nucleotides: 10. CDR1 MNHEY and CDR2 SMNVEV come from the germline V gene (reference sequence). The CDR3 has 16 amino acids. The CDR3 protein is CASSLATSGVPIEQFF. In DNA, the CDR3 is TGTGCCAGCAGTTTAGCCACTAGCGGGGTCCCTATTGAGCAGTTCTTC.

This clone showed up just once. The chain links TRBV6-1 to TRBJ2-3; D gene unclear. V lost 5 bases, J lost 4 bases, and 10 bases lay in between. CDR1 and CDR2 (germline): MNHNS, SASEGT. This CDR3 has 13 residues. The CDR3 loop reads CASSITHPDTQYF. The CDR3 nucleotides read TGTGCCAGCAGTATAACTCACCCAGATACGCAGTATTTT.

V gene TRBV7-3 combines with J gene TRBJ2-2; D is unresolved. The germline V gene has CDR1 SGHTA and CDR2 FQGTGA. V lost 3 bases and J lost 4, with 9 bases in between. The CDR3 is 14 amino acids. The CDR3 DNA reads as TGTGCCAGCAGCTTTAGCTCAAGCACCGGGGAGCTGTTTTTT. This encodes CASSFSSSTGELFF.

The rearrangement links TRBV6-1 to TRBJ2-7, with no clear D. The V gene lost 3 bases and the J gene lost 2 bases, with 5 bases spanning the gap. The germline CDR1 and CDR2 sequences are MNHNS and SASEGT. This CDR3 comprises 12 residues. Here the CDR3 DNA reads TGTGCCAGCAGTGACCCTGCCTACGAGCAGTACTTC. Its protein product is CASSDPAYEQYF.

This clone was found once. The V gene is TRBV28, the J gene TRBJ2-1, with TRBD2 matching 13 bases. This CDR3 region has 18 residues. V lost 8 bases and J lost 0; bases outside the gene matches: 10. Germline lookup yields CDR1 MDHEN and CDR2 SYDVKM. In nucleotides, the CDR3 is TGTGCCAGCCCCCCCGGGACTAGCGGGGACAGCTCCTACAATGAGCAGTTCTTC. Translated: CASPPGTSGDSSYNEQFF.

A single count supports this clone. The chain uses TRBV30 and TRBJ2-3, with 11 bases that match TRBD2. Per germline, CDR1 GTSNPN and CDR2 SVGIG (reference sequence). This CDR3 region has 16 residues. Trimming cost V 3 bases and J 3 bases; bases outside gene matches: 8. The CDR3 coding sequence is TGTGCCTGGAGCCTAGTAGCGGGAGGGCCAACAGATACGCAGTATTTT. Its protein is CAWSLVAGGPTDTQYF.

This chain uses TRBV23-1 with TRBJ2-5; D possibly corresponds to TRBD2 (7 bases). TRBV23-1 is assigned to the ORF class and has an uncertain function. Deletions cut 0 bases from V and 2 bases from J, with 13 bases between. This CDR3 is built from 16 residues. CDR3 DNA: TGCGCCAGCAGTCAATCGGGGAGGGGGGGACAAGAGACCCAGTACTTC. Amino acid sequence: CASSQSGRGGQETQYF.

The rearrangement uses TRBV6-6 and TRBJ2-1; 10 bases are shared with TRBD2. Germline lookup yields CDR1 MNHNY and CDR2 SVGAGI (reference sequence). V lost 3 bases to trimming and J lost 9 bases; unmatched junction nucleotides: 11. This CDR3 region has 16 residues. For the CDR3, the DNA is TGTGCCAGCAGTTATGGGGGGCTAGCGGGAGTCGTTGAGCAGTTCTTC. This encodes CASSYGGLAGVVEQFF.

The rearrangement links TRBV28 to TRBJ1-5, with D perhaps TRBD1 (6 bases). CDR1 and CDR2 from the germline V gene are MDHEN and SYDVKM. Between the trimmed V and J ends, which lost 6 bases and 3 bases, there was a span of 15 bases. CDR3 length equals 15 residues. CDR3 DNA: TGTGCCAGCAGACAGACAGGCCCCCACAATCAGCCCCAGCATTTT. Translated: CASRQTGPHNQPQHF.